The clone carrying this TCR beta chain is categorized as medium-sized. The source of the sample is a study of spatial heterogeneity in lung cancer. As to time point: sample taken at primary tumor resection. Extraction of whole RNA from tumor, nontumor lung or frozen PBMC preceded unsorted sequencing. Per germline, CDR1 SGHAT and CDR2 FQNNGV. The CDR3 has 18 amino acids. The trim removed 4 bases at V and 1 base at J, leaving 11 bases unmatched. TCRdb independently ran MiXCR on the 5' RACE reads; one entry per CDR3 protein. This repertoire shows 3,800 or so distinct CDR3 sequences, roughly 2.9% found once; its top ten account for around 12%.

Sample: normal lung tissue next to the tumor, taken at surgery. The TCR sequence derives from a female donor with early-stage non-small cell lung cancer. The V and J genes are TRBV11-2 and TRBJ2-5; 11 positions agree with TRBD1. The DNA of the CDR3 is TGTGCCAGCAGCTCCCAGGACAGGGGGCATTGGGGCCAAGAGACCCAGTACTTC. It specifies CASSSQDRGHWGQETQYF.